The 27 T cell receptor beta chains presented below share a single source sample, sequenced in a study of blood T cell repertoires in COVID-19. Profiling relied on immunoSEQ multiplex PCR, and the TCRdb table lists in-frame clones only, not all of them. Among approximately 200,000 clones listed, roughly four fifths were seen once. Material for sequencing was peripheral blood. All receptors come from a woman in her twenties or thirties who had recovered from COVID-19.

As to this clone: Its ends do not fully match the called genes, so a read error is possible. This CDR3 reads CASSFWCQGVAKNIQYF. In DNA, the CDR3 is TGTGCTAGCAGCTTCTGGTGTCAGGGGGTGGCCAAAAACATTCAGTACTTC. J is TRBJ2-4 and V is TRBV7-7; 7 bases line up with TRBD1. Germline V gives CDR1 SSHAT, CDR2 FNYEAQ (reference sequence). There are 17 residues in the CDR3.

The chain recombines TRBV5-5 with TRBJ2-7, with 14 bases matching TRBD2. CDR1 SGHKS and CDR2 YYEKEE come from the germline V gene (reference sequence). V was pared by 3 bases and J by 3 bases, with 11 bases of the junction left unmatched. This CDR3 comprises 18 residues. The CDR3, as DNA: TGTGCCAGCAGCTCAGAGGGACTAGCGGGAGCGGCGTACTACGAGCAGTACTTC. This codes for CASSSEGLAGAAYYEQYF. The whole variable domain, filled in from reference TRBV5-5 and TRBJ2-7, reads DAGVTQSPTHLIKTRGQQVTLRCSPISGHKSVSWYQQVLGQGPQFIFQYYEKEERGRGNFPDRFSARQFPNYSSELNVNALLLGDSALYLCASSSEGLAGAAYYEQYFGPGTRLTVT.

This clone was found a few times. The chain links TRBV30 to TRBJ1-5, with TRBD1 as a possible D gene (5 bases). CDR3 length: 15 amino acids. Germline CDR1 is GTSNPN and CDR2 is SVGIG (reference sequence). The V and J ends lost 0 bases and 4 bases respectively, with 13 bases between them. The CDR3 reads CAWSVGPGWNQPQHF. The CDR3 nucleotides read TGTGCCTGGAGTGTCGGGCCAGGGTGGAATCAGCCCCAGCATTTT.

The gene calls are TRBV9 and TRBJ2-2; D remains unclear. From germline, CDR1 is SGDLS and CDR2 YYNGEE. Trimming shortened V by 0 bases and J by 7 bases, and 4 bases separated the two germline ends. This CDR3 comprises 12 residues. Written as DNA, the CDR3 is TGTGCCAGCAGCGTAGGAGACGGGGAGCTGTTTTTT. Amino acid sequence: CASSVGDGELFF.

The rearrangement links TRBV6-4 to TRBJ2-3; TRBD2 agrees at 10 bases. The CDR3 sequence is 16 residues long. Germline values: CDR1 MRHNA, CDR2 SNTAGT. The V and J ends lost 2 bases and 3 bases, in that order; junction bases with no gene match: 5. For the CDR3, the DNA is TGTGCCAGCAGTGACGCTAGCGGGAGAGGGACAGATACGCAGTATTTT. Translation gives CASSDASGRGTDTQYF.

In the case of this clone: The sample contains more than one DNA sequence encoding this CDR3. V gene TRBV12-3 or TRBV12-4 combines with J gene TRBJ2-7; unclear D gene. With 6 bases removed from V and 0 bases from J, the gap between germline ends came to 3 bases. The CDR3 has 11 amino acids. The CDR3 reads CASSYSYEQYF. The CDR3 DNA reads TGTGCCAGCAGCTACTCCTACGAGCAGTACTTC.

The CDR3 loop reads CATSDRGYTGELFF. The CDR3 nucleotides read TGTGCCACCAGTGATCGAGGTTACACCGGGGAGCTGTTTTTT. The rearrangement joins TRBV24-1 to TRBJ2-2; D remains ambiguous. This CDR3 contains 14 residues. The V end lost 3 bases, the J end lost 3 bases, and 7 bases lay between the germline ends. The germline gives CDR1 KGHDR, CDR2 SFDVKD.

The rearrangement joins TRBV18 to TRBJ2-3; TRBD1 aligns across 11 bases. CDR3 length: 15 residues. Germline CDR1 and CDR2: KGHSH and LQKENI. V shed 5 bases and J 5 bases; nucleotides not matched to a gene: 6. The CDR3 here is CASSSGTGGEDTQYF. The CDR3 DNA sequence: TGTGCCAGCTCATCCGGGACAGGGGGTGAAGATACGCAGTATTTT.

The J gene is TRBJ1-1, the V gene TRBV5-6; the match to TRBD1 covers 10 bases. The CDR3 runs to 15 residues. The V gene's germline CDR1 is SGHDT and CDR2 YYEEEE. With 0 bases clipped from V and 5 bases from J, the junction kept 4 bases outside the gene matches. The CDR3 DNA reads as TGTGCCAGCAGCTTGGCGACAGGGGGCTGGACTGAAGCTTTCTTT. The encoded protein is CASSLATGGWTEAFF.

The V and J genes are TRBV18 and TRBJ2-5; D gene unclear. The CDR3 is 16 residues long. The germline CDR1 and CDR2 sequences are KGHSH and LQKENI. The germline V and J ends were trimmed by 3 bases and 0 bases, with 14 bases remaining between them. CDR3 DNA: TGTGCCAGCTCACCGTGGAACAGTCCGTACCAAGAGACCCAGTACTTC. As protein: CASSPWNSPYQETQYF.

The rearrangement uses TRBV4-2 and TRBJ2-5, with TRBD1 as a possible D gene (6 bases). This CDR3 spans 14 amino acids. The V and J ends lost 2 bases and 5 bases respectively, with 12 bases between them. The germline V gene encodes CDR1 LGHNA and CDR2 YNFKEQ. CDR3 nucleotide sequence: TGTGCCAGCAGCCAAATGACAGGCGGGGAGACCCAGTACTTC. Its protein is CASSQMTGGETQYF.

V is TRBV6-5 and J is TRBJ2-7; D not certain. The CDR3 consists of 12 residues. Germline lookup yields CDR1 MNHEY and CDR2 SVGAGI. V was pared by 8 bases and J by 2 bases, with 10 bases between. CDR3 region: CASLYHAYEQYF. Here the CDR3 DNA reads TGTGCCAGCCTCTACCACGCCTACGAGCAGTACTTC.

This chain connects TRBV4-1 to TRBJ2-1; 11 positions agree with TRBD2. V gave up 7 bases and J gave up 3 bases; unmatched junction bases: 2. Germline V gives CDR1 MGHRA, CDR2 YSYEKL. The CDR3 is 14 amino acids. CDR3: CASNLAGGYNEQFF. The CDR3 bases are TGCGCCAGCAACCTAGCGGGGGGCTACAATGAGCAGTTCTTC.

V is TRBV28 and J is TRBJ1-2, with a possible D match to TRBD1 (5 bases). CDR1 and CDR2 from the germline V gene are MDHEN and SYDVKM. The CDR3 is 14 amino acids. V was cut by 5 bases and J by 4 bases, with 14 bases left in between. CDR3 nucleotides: TGTGCCAGCAGTCCCCCCGGGGGTTTCTATGGCTACACCTTC. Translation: CASSPPGGFYGYTF.

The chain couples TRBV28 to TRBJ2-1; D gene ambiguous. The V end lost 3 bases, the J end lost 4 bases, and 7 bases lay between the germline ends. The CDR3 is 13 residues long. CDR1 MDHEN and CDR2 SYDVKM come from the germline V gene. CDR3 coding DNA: TGTGCCAGCAGTTTTGGCAAGTACAATGAGCAGTTCTTC. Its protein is CASSFGKYNEQFF.

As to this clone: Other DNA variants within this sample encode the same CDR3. As DNA, the CDR3 is TGTGCCAGCAGCCCTACGGGACTCCAAGAGACCCAGTACTTC. This gives the protein CASSPTGLQETQYF. This chain uses TRBV7-3 with TRBJ2-5; possibly TRBD2 for D (6 bases). Per germline, CDR1 SGHTA and CDR2 FQGTGA. The CDR3 length is 14 residues. Trimming removed 5 bases from V and 1 base from J, with 11 bases in between.

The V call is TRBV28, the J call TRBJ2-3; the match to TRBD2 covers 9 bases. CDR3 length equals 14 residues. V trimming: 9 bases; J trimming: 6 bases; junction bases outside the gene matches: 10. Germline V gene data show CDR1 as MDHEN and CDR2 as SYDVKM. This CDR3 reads CASSTSGSMDTQYF. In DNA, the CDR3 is TGTGCCAGTTCGACTAGCGGATCTATGGATACGCAGTATTTT.

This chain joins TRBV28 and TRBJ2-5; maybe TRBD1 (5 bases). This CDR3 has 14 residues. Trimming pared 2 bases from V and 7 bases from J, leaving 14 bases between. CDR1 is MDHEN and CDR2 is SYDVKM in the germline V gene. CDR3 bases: TGTGCCAGCAGTTTACTTACAGGAATAGTGACCCAGTACTTC. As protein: CASSLLTGIVTQYF.

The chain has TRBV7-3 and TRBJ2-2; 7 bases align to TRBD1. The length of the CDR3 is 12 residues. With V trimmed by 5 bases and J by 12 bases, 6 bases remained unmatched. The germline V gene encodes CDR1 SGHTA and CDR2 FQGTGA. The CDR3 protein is CASSGADRKLFF. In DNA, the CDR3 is TGTGCCAGCAGCGGAGCGGACAGGAAGCTGTTTTTT.

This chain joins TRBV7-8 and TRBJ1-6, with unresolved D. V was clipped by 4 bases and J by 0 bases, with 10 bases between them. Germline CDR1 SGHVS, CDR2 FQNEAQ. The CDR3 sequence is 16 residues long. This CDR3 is CASSSKGGSYNSPLHF. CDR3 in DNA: TGTGCCAGCAGCTCGAAGGGAGGCTCCTATAATTCACCCCTCCACTTT.

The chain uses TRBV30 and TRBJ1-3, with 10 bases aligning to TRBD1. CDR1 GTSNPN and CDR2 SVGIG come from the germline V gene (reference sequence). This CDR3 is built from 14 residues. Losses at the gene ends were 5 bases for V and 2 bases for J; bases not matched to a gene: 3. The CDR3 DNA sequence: TGTGCCTGGGGGACAGGGGTCGCTGGAAACACCATATATTTT. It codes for CAWGTGVAGNTIYF.

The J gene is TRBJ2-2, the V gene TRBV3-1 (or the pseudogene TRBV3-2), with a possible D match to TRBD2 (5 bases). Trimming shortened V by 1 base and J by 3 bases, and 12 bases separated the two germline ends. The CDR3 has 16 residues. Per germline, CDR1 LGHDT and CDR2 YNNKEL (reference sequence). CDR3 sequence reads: CASSQVSVPHTGELFF. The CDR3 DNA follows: TGTGCCAGCAGCCAAGTTAGCGTCCCTCACACCGGGGAGCTGTTTTTT.

The CDR3 spells CASSLSGRGDEKLFF. CDR3 in DNA: TGTGCCAGCAGCTTGAGCGGCAGGGGAGATGAAAAACTGTTTTTT. The chain joins TRBV5-6 to TRBJ1-4, with D perhaps TRBD1 (6 bases). There are 15 residues in the CDR3. V lost 1 base and J 6 bases, leaving 13 bases between the germline ends. Per the germline V gene, CDR1 is SGHDT and CDR2 is YYEEEE.

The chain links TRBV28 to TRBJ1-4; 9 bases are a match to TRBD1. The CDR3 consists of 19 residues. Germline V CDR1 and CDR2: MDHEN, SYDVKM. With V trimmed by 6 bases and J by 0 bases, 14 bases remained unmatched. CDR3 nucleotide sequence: TGTGCCAGCAGCCACAACCCGGGACAGGGATCCGCAACTAATGAAAAACTGTTTTTT. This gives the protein CASSHNPGQGSATNEKLFF.

For the CDR3, the DNA is TGTGCCAGCAGTGAGGGGGCCAATCAGCCCCAGCATTTT. It encodes CASSEGANQPQHF. J is TRBJ1-5 and V is TRBV6-4; possible D gene TRBD1, 6 bases. Germline-derived CDR1 and CDR2 are MRHNA and SNTAGT. The V end lost 3 bases, the J end lost 3 bases, and 6 bases lay between the germline ends. The CDR3 is made up of 13 amino acids.

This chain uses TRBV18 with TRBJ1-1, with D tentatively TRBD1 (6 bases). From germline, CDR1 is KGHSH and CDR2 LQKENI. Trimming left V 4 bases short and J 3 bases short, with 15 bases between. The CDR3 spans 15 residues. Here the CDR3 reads CASSLRDTTYTEAFF. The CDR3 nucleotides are TGTGCCAGCTCACTAAGGGACACGACCTACACTGAAGCTTTCTTT. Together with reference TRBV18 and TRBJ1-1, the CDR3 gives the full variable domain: NAGVMQNPRHLVRRRGQEARLRCSPMKGHSHVYWYRQLPEEGLKFMVYLQKENIIDESGMPKERFSAEFPKEGPSILRIQQVVRGDSAAYFCASSLRDTTYTEAFFGQGTRLTVV.

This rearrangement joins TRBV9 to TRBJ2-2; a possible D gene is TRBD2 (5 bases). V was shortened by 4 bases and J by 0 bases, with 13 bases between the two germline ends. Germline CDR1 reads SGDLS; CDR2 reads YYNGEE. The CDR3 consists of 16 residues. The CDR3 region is CASSPGGAANTGELFF. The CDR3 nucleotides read TGTGCCAGCAGCCCCGGTGGAGCGGCGAACACCGGGGAGCTGTTTTTT.